Listed here are 21 T cell receptor beta chains from one sample, sequenced in a study of cytomegalovirus exposure and HLA in healthy donors. The PCR was carried out with 60 Vbeta primers and 13 Jbeta primers. Profiling relied on immunoSEQ multiplex PCR, and the TCRdb table lists in-frame clones only, not all of them. The data show around 110,000 clones, over 8% seen once. Sequencing was carried out using PBMCs. The receptors shown here come from a young man in good health and CMV-seronegative.

The chain employs TRBV9 and TRBJ2-3; D is possibly TRBD2 (6 bases). Deletions cut 1 base from V and 2 bases from J, with 11 bases between. CDR1 and CDR2 (germline): SGDLS, YYNGEE. The CDR3 contains 15 residues. The CDR3 bases are TGTGCCAGCAGCGTACGGGGGACTCTCACAGATACGCAGTATTTT. It encodes CASSVRGTLTDTQYF.

This rearrangement joins TRBV19 to TRBJ2-7, with 10 bases aligning to TRBD2. J was trimmed by 3 bases and V by 3 bases; bases with no gene match: 8. The CDR3 totals 16 residues. The V gene's germline CDR1 is LNHDA and CDR2 SQIVND (reference sequence). The DNA of the CDR3 is TGTGCCAGTAGTATCGGGCCTAGCGGGAGTGGCTACGAGCAGTACTTC. Protein: CASSIGPSGSGYEQYF.

There are a few counts of this clone. The chain is built from TRBV7-2 and TRBJ2-2, with 9 nucleotides matching TRBD2. Germline V CDR1 and CDR2: SGHTA, FQGNSA. CDR3 length: 18 residues. Trimming cost V 5 bases and J 4 bases; bases outside gene matches: 14. DNA of the CDR3: TGTGCCAGCAGCCCCTCTCCGGCGGGGGGGCGGGGCACCGGGGAGCTGTTTTTT. Translated, it gives CASSPSPAGGRGTGELFF.

The chain employs TRBV30 and TRBJ1-5; no definite D call. Trimming removed 3 bases from V and 0 bases from J, with 3 bases in between. There are 12 residues in the CDR3. Germline CDR1 is GTSNPN and CDR2 is SVGIG (reference sequence). In DNA, the CDR3 is TGTGCCTGGAGCCATAGCAATCAGCCCCAGCATTTT. Translated: CAWSHSNQPQHF.

This clone was seen a few times. The CDR3 loop reads CASSLGTARGGSPLHF. CDR3 in DNA: TGTGCCAGCAGCTTAGGGACGGCTCGGGGAGGTTCACCCCTCCACTTT. J is TRBJ1-6 and V is TRBV11-2; D is undetermined. Trimming stripped 1 base from V and 9 bases from J, with 16 bases between. This CDR3 is 16 amino acids long. CDR1 is SGHAT, CDR2 FQNNGV, per germline.

This clone was detected only a few times. The chain links TRBV18 to TRBJ2-1; D not resolved. The CDR3 runs to 15 residues. The V gene lost 5 bases and the J gene lost 0 bases, with 11 bases spanning the gap. Germline loops: CDR1 KGHSH, CDR2 LQKENI. CDR3 DNA: TGTGCCAGCTCAAACGCCAGGAACTCCTACAATGAGCAGTTCTTC. Translated: CASSNARNSYNEQFF. The complete variable domain, with remaining parts taken from reference TRBV18 and TRBJ2-1, reads NAGVMQNPRHLVRRRGQEARLRCSPMKGHSHVYWYRQLPEEGLKFMVYLQKENIIDESGMPKERFSAEFPKEGPSILRIQQVVRGDSAAYFCASSNARNSYNEQFFGPGTRLTVL.

This clone has a handful of counts. The same CDR3 also results from other DNA sequences found in this sample. This sequence joins TRBV30 and TRBJ2-7, with 8 bases that match TRBD1. Germline V CDR1 and CDR2: GTSNPN, SVGIG (reference sequence). V was pared by 2 bases and J by 4 bases, with 7 bases of the junction left unmatched. This CDR3 comprises 14 residues. As DNA, the CDR3 is TGTGCCTGGAGTAGTGGGACAGGCGGATACGAGCAGTACTTC. This sequence encodes CAWSSGTGGYEQYF. Full variable domain (outside the CDR3, taken from reference TRBV30 and TRBJ2-7): SQTIHQWPATLVQPVGSPLSLECTVEGTSNPNLYWYRQAAGRGLQLLFYSVGIGQISSEVPQNLSASRPQDRQFILSSKKLLLSDSGFYLCAWSSGTGGYEQYFGPGTRLTVT.

This clone was counted a few times. V usage is TRBV27 and J usage is TRBJ2-7; 7 positions match TRBD2. Germline CDR1 is MNHEY and CDR2 is SMNVEV (reference sequence). J lost 2 bases, V lost 4 bases, and 5 bases had no gene match. The CDR3 runs 14 residues. The CDR3 DNA is TGTGCCAGCAGTTGGGAAGCGGGGACCTACGAGCAGTACTTC. It specifies CASSWEAGTYEQYF.

The CDR3 protein is CASSRQGRITEAFF. DNA of the CDR3: TGTGCCAGCAGTAGACAGGGGCGGATCACTGAAGCTTTCTTT. The rearrangement links TRBV28 to TRBJ1-1; TRBD1 matches 8 bases. The CDR3 totals 14 residues. Germline trimming cut 5 bases from V and 4 bases from J; bases unmatched to any gene: 6. Germline values: CDR1 MDHEN, CDR2 SYDVKM.

This clone was seen more than once but under ten times. The rearrangement uses TRBV30 and TRBJ2-1; 9 bases line up with TRBD1. The germline V gene encodes CDR1 GTSNPN and CDR2 SVGIG (reference sequence). The CDR3 consists of 11 residues. In nucleotides, the CDR3 is TGTGCTTCGGGACAGGGCAATGAGCAGTTCTTC. This codes for CASGQGNEQFF.

This clone was detected only a few times. The rearrangement uses TRBV18 and TRBJ1-3; D uncertain. In germline, CDR1 is KGHSH, CDR2 LQKENI. Trimming stripped 6 bases from V and 3 bases from J, with 9 bases between. The CDR3 runs to 13 residues. The CDR3 nucleotides are TGTGCCAGCTCCCCGACACATGGAAACACCATATATTTT. Amino acid sequence: CASSPTHGNTIYF. The full variable domain, in which reference TRBV18 and TRBJ1-3 provide the parts outside the CDR3, is NAGVMQNPRHLVRRRGQEARLRCSPMKGHSHVYWYRQLPEEGLKFMVYLQKENIIDESGMPKERFSAEFPKEGPSILRIQQVVRGDSAAYFCASSPTHGNTIYFGEGSWLTVV.

The J gene is TRBJ1-5, the V gene TRBV19; no clear D. This CDR3 is built from 13 residues. The germline V and J ends were trimmed by 10 bases and 2 bases, with 12 bases remaining between them. Germline V gene lookup returns CDR1 LNHDA and CDR2 SQIVND (reference sequence). In DNA, the CDR3 is TGTGCCACGGCGGGGATGGGCAATCAGCCCCAGCATTTT. This codes for CATAGMGNQPQHF.

This clone was counted between two and nine times. The chain uses TRBV7-9 and TRBJ1-1; TRBD1 agrees at 8 bases. Germline CDR1 and CDR2: SEHNR and FQNEAQ (reference sequence). The CDR3 has 14 amino acids. Trimming took 5 bases from V and 5 from J; bases not matched to a gene: 7. The CDR3 coding sequence is TGTGCCAGCAGCAACCAGGGGGCGCAGACTGAAGCTTTCTTT. Protein: CASSNQGAQTEAFF.

In this sample, this clone turned up a few times. The CDR3 loop is CASSGSGTYSGNTIYF. DNA for the CDR3: TGTGCCAGCAGCGGTTCCGGGACTTACTCTGGAAACACCATATATTTT. V gene TRBV9 combines with J gene TRBJ1-3, with D perhaps TRBD1 (5 bases). CDR1 and CDR2 from the germline V gene are SGDLS and YYNGEE. The CDR3 runs to 16 residues. Trimming cost V 3 bases and J 0 bases, with 13 bases left between them.

In this sample, this clone turned up a few times. This CDR3 reads CASGPGDREALGYTF. The CDR3 coding sequence is TGTGCCAGCGGACCGGGGGACAGGGAGGCGTTAGGCTACACCTTC. The chain employs TRBV4-2 and TRBJ1-2, with TRBD1 matching 9 bases. CDR1 and CDR2 from the germline V gene are LGHNA and YNFKEQ. The CDR3 has 15 residues. V lost 8 bases to trimming and J lost 8 bases; unmatched junction nucleotides: 15.

The CDR3 DNA reads as TGTGCCAGCAGTGTACTTGACAGCACGAATCCTAACTATGGCTACACCTTC. This translates into CASSVLDSTNPNYGYTF. This chain links TRBV25-1 with TRBJ1-2; possibly TRBD1 for D (5 bases). The V gene's germline CDR1 is MGHDK and CDR2 SYGVNS. V lost 4 bases and J 0 bases, leaving 18 bases between the germline ends. The CDR3 sequence is 17 residues long.

The chain links TRBV30 to TRBJ1-1, with TRBD1 matching 7 bases. This CDR3 comprises 13 residues. With V trimmed by 0 bases and J by 9 bases, 7 bases remained unmatched. Germline lookup yields CDR1 GTSNPN and CDR2 SVGIG (reference sequence). DNA for the CDR3: TGTGCCTGGAGTGTACGAGGGGGCGTTAAAGCTTTCTTT. Protein sequence: CAWSVRGGVKAFF.

The chain combines TRBV27 with TRBJ2-7, with 11 nucleotides matching TRBD2. CDR1 is MNHEY and CDR2 is SMNVEV in the germline V gene (reference sequence). This CDR3 has 18 residues. The junction had 9 bases not matched to a gene; V was cut back by 2 bases and J by 0 bases. CDR3 protein: CASSLKGTSGPSSYEQYF. As DNA, the CDR3 is TGTGCCAGCAGTTTAAAGGGGACTAGCGGACCGAGCTCCTACGAGCAGTACTTC.

This chain links TRBV7-2 with TRBJ2-7; TRBD1 aligns across 9 bases. The CDR3 length is 14 residues. The V gene end was trimmed by 3 bases and the J gene end by 0 bases; junction bases not matched to a gene: 0. Germline V CDR1 and CDR2: SGHTA, FQGNSA. The CDR3 DNA reads TGTGCCAGCAGCTTGGACAGGGGCTCCTACGAGCAGTACTTC. Translation: CASSLDRGSYEQYF.

The V call is TRBV30, the J call TRBJ2-2, with D perhaps TRBD2 (5 bases). The CDR3 is 14 residues long. V was trimmed by 5 bases and J by 5 bases, leaving 15 bases between them. The germline V gene encodes CDR1 GTSNPN and CDR2 SVGIG (reference sequence). This CDR3 reads CAWGRKRETGELFF. The CDR3 coding sequence is TGTGCCTGGGGTAGGAAGAGGGAAACCGGGGAGCTGTTTTTT.

Comment on this clone: The identical CDR3 is also encoded by other nucleotide sequences in the sample. The rearrangement joins TRBV4-1 to TRBJ1-1; D unresolved. V was shortened by 0 bases and J by 5 bases, with 16 bases between the two germline ends. CDR1 MGHRA and CDR2 YSYEKL come from the germline V gene. CDR3 size: 16 residues. CDR3 region: CASSQDAGMVETEAFF. CDR3 nucleotides: TGCGCCAGCAGCCAAGATGCGGGAATGGTAGAAACTGAAGCTTTCTTT.